Listed below are T cell receptor beta chains from one sample, sequenced in a study of identical twins. TCRdb re-called the 5' RACE reads with MiXCR, one entry per CDR3 protein. In the table there are around 570,000 distinct CDR3 sequences, approximately 9.6% of which are singletons. Separately, the same data were catalogued under a study of yellow fever vaccine responses in identical twins.

Sequenced: PBMCs. These receptors originate from a woman under 30 in good health. CDR3s include the opening cysteine and the closing phenylalanine or tryptophan. A D gene is named only where the DNA matches it firmly. Clone size is shown for a subset of rows, as once, few, many or a class of expanded clone.

J: TRBJ1-2
V: TRBV7-9
size: few
D: -
DNA: TGTGCCAGCAGCCGAGACAGTTCTCATGGCTACACCTTC
CDR3: CASSRDSSHGYTF

J: TRBJ1-1
V: TRBV30
size: -
D: -
DNA: TGTGCCTGGAGGAGGGCGGCCGAAGCTTTCTTT
CDR3: CAWRRAAEAFF

J: TRBJ2-5
V: TRBV29-1
size: many
D: TRBD1
DNA: TGCAGCGTGGACAGGGGGCGAGGGGAGACCCAGTACTTC
CDR3: CSVDRGRGETQYF

J: TRBJ2-1
V: TRBV5-6
size: many
D: -
DNA: TGTGCCAGCAGCCGCAGAGGCCCCTACAATGAGCAGTTCTTC
CDR3: CASSRRGPYNEQFF

J: TRBJ2-7
V: TRBV7-9
size: many
D: TRBD2
DNA: TGTGCCAGCAGCTCCCACCCTCTAGCGGGGGGGCCGAACGAGCAGTACTTC
CDR3: CASSSHPLAGGPNEQYF

J: TRBJ2-2
V: TRBV12-3/TRBV12-4
size: -
D: -
DNA: TGTGCCAGCAGTTTAAGCCACACCACCGGGGAGCTGTTTTTT
CDR3: CASSLSHTTGELFF

J: TRBJ2-1
V: TRBV7-9
size: -
D: TRBD1
DNA: TGTGCCAGCAGCTCCTTACCGGGACAGGGGGGGAATGAGCAGTTCTTC
CDR3: CASSSLPGQGGNEQFF

J: TRBJ2-7
V: TRBV9
size: many
D: TRBD1
DNA: TGTGCCAGCAGCGTCTGGACCGGGACAGGGGGGAAAATGACCTACGAGCAGTACTTC
CDR3: CASSVWTGTGGKMTYEQYF

J: TRBJ2-1
V: TRBV12-3/TRBV12-4
size: few
D: -
DNA: TGTGCCAGCAGTTTAAGAGCGGAGCAGTTCTTC
CDR3: CASSLRAEQFF

J: TRBJ2-2
V: TRBV12-3/TRBV12-4
size: many
D: -
DNA: TGTGCCATAGAGGGCGGAGAAAACACCGGGGAGCTGTTTTTT
CDR3: CAIEGGENTGELFF

J: TRBJ2-2
V: TRBV6-5
size: few
D: TRBD1
DNA: TGTGCCAGCAGTTACTCGACCGGGACAGGGAATACCGGGGAGCTGTTTTTT
CDR3: CASSYSTGTGNTGELFF

J: TRBJ2-3
V: TRBV10-3
size: few
D: TRBD2
DNA: TGTGCCATCAGTGAGTCCGACGACCCATTAGCGGGGGGGCCGCCAGATACGCAGTATTTT
CDR3: CAISESDDPLAGGPPDTQYF

J: TRBJ2-5
V: TRBV29-1
size: few
D: -
DNA: TGCAGCCTCCGGGAGAGCCAAGAGACCCAGTACTTC
CDR3: CSLRESQETQYF

J: TRBJ2-1
V: TRBV6-1
size: many
D: TRBD2
DNA: TGTGCCAGCATCCCACTAGCGGGAGTACCCAATGAGCAGTTCTTC
CDR3: CASIPLAGVPNEQFF

J: TRBJ2-7
V: TRBV7-2
size: many
D: -
DNA: TGTGCCAGCAGCTTAGAGGTCAGACTCTACGAGCAGTACTTC
CDR3: CASSLEVRLYEQYF

J: TRBJ2-1
V: TRBV7-3
size: -
D: -
DNA: TGTGCCAGCAGCGTACTGATCGGCAATGAGCAGTCCTTC
CDR3: CASSVLIGNEQSF

J: TRBJ1-2
V: TRBV12-3/TRBV12-4
size: -
D: -
DNA: TGTGCCAGCAGCGAACAGGGCACCCTCTCTTATGGCTACACCTTC
CDR3: CASSEQGTLSYGYTF

J: TRBJ2-7
V: TRBV20-1
size: few
D: TRBD2
DNA: TGCAGTGCTCTGGGACTAGCGGGGACAAGCTCCTACGAGCAGTACTTC
CDR3: CSALGLAGTSSYEQYF

J: TRBJ2-5
V: TRBV5-1
size: -
D: TRBD1
DNA: TGCGCCAGCAGAGAAACGGGACAGTATCTGGAGACCCAGTACTTC
CDR3: CASRETGQYLETQYF

J: TRBJ2-3
V: TRBV4-2
size: few
D: -
DNA: TGTGCCAGCAGCCAAGATCCGAATCCGGGGGTCGAGGATACGCAGTATTTT
CDR3: CASSQDPNPGVEDTQYF

J: TRBJ2-5
V: TRBV21-1
size: once
D: -
DNA: TGTGCCAGCAGCTGGGGACTAGCGGGGCCCCGTTCCCAAGAGACCCAGTACTTC
CDR3: CASSWGLAGPRSQETQYF

J: TRBJ2-3
V: TRBV20-1
size: many
D: TRBD1
DNA: TGCAGTGCTAGCTGGACAGGCGCAGATACGCAGTATTTT
CDR3: CSASWTGADTQYF

J: TRBJ2-5
V: TRBV10-2
size: many
D: TRBD2
DNA: TGCGCCAGCACTAGAATAGCGGGGGACGAGACCCAGTACTTC
CDR3: CASTRIAGDETQYF

J: TRBJ2-5
V: TRBV28
size: -
D: TRBD1
DNA: TGTGCCAGCAGCCCAACAGGGGTCCTCCAAGAGACCCAGTACTTC
CDR3: CASSPTGVLQETQYF

J: TRBJ2-2
V: TRBV15
size: few
D: TRBD2
DNA: TGTGCCACCAGCAGAGATTCGGCGGGAGACACCGGGGAGCTGTTTTTT
CDR3: CATSRDSAGDTGELFF

J: TRBJ2-7
V: TRBV20-1
size: few
D: -
DNA: TGCAGTGCTAGAGTCCTGACTAGTAACGAGCAGTACTTC
CDR3: CSARVLTSNEQYF

J: TRBJ2-7
V: TRBV5-6
size: many
D: -
DNA: TGTGCCAGCAGCTTGGTAGGGGCCATAGAGCAGTACTTC
CDR3: CASSLVGAIEQYF

J: TRBJ2-7
V: TRBV12-3/TRBV12-4
size: many
D: -
DNA: TGTGCCAGCAGGAACGGGGGCTCCTACGAGCAGTACTTC
CDR3: CASRNGGSYEQYF

J: TRBJ2-5
V: TRBV10-3
size: -
D: TRBD2
DNA: TGTGCCATCAGGGAGACTAGCGGAGAGACCCAGTACTTC
CDR3: CAIRETSGETQYF

J: TRBJ2-1
V: TRBV5-1
size: many
D: TRBD2
DNA: TGCGCCAGCAGTGGACTAGCGGGGGAAGAGCAGTTCTTC
CDR3: CASSGLAGEEQFF

J: TRBJ2-5
V: TRBV20-1
size: few
D: -
DNA: TGCAGTGCTAGAGGAGGGCGCGATGTTACAGAGACCCAGTACTTC
CDR3: CSARGGRDVTETQYF

J: TRBJ2-7
V: TRBV7-9
size: few
D: -
DNA: TGTGCCAGCAGCTCCTCGTTCGACGAGCAGTACTTC
CDR3: CASSSSFDEQYF

J: TRBJ2-5
V: TRBV18
size: -
D: TRBD2
DNA: TGTGCCAGCTCACTGTCGACTAGCGGGATAGTTCAAGAGACCCAGTACTTC
CDR3: CASSLSTSGIVQETQYF

J: TRBJ2-7
V: TRBV7-2
size: many
D: -
DNA: TGTGCCAGCAGCTTAGTTTCAGGGTTCTACGAGCAGTACTTC
CDR3: CASSLVSGFYEQYF

J: TRBJ2-7
V: TRBV20-1
size: many
D: -
DNA: TGCAGTGCCAATCCGCGGGGCCTCATCAATCCCTACGAGCAGTACTTC
CDR3: CSANPRGLINPYEQYF

J: TRBJ2-5
V: TRBV2
size: few
D: TRBD2
DNA: TGTGCCAGCAGTCCCCGCGGGGGGGCCGCGGAGACCCAGTACTTC
CDR3: CASSPRGGAAETQYF

J: TRBJ2-7
V: TRBV6-6
size: many
D: -
DNA: TGTGCCAGCGCGGGAAGGGCCTACGAGCAGTACTTC
CDR3: CASAGRAYEQYF

J: TRBJ1-2
V: TRBV4-2
size: -
D: -
DNA: TGTGCCAGCAGCCAGACGGTGGGCTACACCTTC
CDR3: CASSQTVGYTF

J: TRBJ1-1
V: TRBV5-1
size: -
D: TRBD1
DNA: TGCGCCAGCACCGGGACAGGGGGAACTGAAGCTTTCTTT
CDR3: CASTGTGGTEAFF

J: TRBJ2-1
V: TRBV6-1
size: few
D: -
DNA: TGTGCCAGCAGTGAAACAGTGAAGGGTAATGAGCAGTTCTTC
CDR3: CASSETVKGNEQFF

J: TRBJ2-5
V: TRBV3-1
size: many
D: -
DNA: TGTGCCAGCAGCCACCCCCGGGACTCACCTAGAGAGACCCAGTACTTC
CDR3: CASSHPRDSPRETQYF